This TCR beta chain was captured in a study of beta chain features in type 1 diabetes. For the study at large: The study found patients and healthy donors alike in age, gender and cell yields.

Study results and caveats: All four CD4+ subsets from Type 1 diabetes patients carried moderately but significantly shorter TCRB CDR3s.

Sorting of CD4+ naive, central memory, regulatory and stem cell-like memory cells was performed via CD45RO/CCR7/CD25/CD127/CD95/CD27. This clone was found a few times. Its antigen is unidentified. As every portion of the isolated RNA was reverse transcribed, the sequencing read expressed TCRB transcripts. Clones were read by immunoSEQ multiplex PCR, and TCRdb kept only the in-frame ones, dropping some. This table holds about 340,000 clones, about 13% found once. This TCR came from a woman between 18 and 29 years old with type 1 diabetes. Sequencing was performed on naive CD4+ T cells from blood.

The CDR3 spells CASSPYGSSYEQYF. CDR3 sequence (DNA): TGTGCCAGCAGTCCATACGGGAGCTCCTACGAGCAGTACTTC. The chain carries TRBV28 and TRBJ2-7, with D maybe TRBD2 (6 bases). Germline V gives CDR1 MDHEN, CDR2 SYDVKM. Trimming pared 5 bases from V and 0 bases from J, leaving 11 bases between. The length of the CDR3 is 14 residues. Complete variable domain (other parts from reference TRBV28 and TRBJ2-7): DVKVTQSSRYLVKRTGEKVFLECVQDMDHENMFWYRQDPGLGLRLIYFSYDVKMKEKGDIPEGYSVSREKKERFSLILESASTNQTSMYLCASSPYGSSYEQYFGPGTRLTVT.